What follows are 8 T cell receptor beta chains derived from one specimen sequenced in a study of blood T cell repertoires in COVID-19. The table came from immunoSEQ multiplex PCR; TCRdb's copy has only in-frame clones and leaves some out. In the table there are fewer than 300,000 clones, 80% to 95% of which are singletons. Sequenced sample: peripheral blood. The receptors were gathered from a woman in her twenties or thirties with COVID-19, enrolled during active disease.

The rearrangement uses TRBV7-9 and TRBJ1-5; 10 bases are shared with TRBD1. V shed 5 bases and J 6 bases; nucleotides not matched to a gene: 10. The CDR3 runs 16 residues. Germline V lookup: CDR1 SEHNR, CDR2 FQNEAQ (reference sequence). CDR3 residues: CASSPPGTGASQPQHF. DNA for the CDR3: TGTGCCAGCAGCCCTCCCGGGACAGGGGCGAGTCAGCCCCAGCATTTT.

The CDR3 bases are TGTGCCGCCGGGAGCGGGAGGGGGTATGAGCAGTTCTTC. Translation: CAAGSGRGYEQFF. This chain connects TRBV19 to TRBJ2-1; 10 bases align to TRBD2. Losses at the gene ends were 11 bases for V and 8 bases for J; bases not matched to a gene: 9. Germline assignment: CDR1 LNHDA and CDR2 SQIVND (reference sequence). CDR3 length equals 13 residues. Filled out from reference TRBV19 and TRBJ2-1, the complete variable domain reads DGGITQSPKYLFRKEGQNVTLSCEQNLNHDAMYWYRQDPGQGLRLIYYSQIVNDFQKGDIAEGYSVSREKKESFPLTVTSAQKNPTAFYLCAAGSGRGYEQFFGPGTRLTVL.

The chain employs TRBV6-6 and TRBJ1-1; tentative D call: TRBD1 (5 bases). The V end was cut by 5 bases, the J end by 10 bases, with 14 bases between. The CDR3 contains 12 residues. Germline CDR1 is MNHNY and CDR2 is SVGAGI (reference sequence). The CDR3, as DNA: TGTGCCAGCAGTCACGGACAAATAGGAGCTTTCTTT. Protein product: CASSHGQIGAFF.

J is TRBJ2-1 and V is TRBV12-1; TRBD2, the table's D call, was not compared with the DNA. TRBV12-1 is a known pseudogene. The CDR3 spans 18 residues. Here the CDR3 DNA reads TGTGCCAGCAGCAGCCGTCTTTCTGGCGGGAGCTCCTACAATGAGCAGTTCTTC. It translates to CASSSRLSGGSSYNEQFF.

The chain joins TRBV3-1 (or the pseudogene TRBV3-2) to TRBJ2-7; TRBD1 might be the D (6 bases). CDR3 length equals 16 residues. Germline CDR1 LGHDT, CDR2 YNNKEL (reference sequence). V was shortened by 0 bases and J by 0 bases, with 12 bases between the two germline ends. In DNA form, the CDR3 reads TGTGCCAGCAGCCAAGATTGGAACAGGGCCTCCTACGAGCAGTACTTC. Its protein product is CASSQDWNRASYEQYF.

This clone has more than one count but fewer than ten. This chain's CDR3 is CASSLNRVGTEAFF. The CDR3 DNA reads TGCGCCAGCAGCTTAAACAGGGTCGGGACTGAAGCTTTCTTT. The chain recombines TRBV5-1 with TRBJ1-1; tentatively, D is TRBD1 (6 bases). V was cut by 2 bases and J by 5 bases, with 13 bases left in between. The length of the CDR3 is 14 residues. CDR1 SGHRS and CDR2 YFSETQ come from the germline V gene.

The chain joins TRBV7-9 to TRBJ1-3; D possibly corresponds to TRBD1 (6 bases). Looked up from germline, CDR1 is SEHNR and CDR2 is FQNEAQ (reference sequence). V was trimmed by 4 bases and J by 0 bases, leaving 16 bases between them. This CDR3 has 17 residues. The CDR3 DNA follows: TGTGCCAGCAGCTCCCATGTCAGGGGTCTCTCTGGAAACACCATATATTTT. As protein: CASSSHVRGLSGNTIYF.

The genes are TRBV6-5 and TRBJ2-2; tentative D call: TRBD2 (5 bases). CDR1 and CDR2 from the germline V gene are MNHEY and SVGAGI. The CDR3 extends over 13 amino acids. V was pared by 10 bases and J by 8 bases, with 17 bases between. CDR3 amino acids: CATTEVSPGELFF. CDR3 bases: TGTGCCACCACGGAGGTCTCACCGGGGGAGCTGTTTTTT.